The entry that follows covers one T cell receptor (beta chain) sequence. The record originates from a study of blood T cell repertoires in COVID-19. Study summary: From T cells, B-cell-depleted T cells, or PBMCs came the material, which was cDNA or gDNA.

Cohorts were based on clinical histories the participants reported. For recovered donors of Cohort 3, there were two negative PCRs, clearance, or symptom resolution. Per the original methods: Amplification of reference gene primers was used by the study to estimate nucleated cell counts. The data were produced by immunoSEQ multiplex PCR, yet TCRdb's version contains in-frame clones alone and is incomplete. V, J and clone size are those of that table, while D and trimming were read from the DNA. Among about 230,000 clones, 65% to 90% were seen once, and the ten largest hold roughly 16%. Sequenced input: PBMCs or T cells enriched from blood (not recorded which). This TCR derives from a man younger than 35 who had recovered from COVID-19.

The CDR3 protein is CASSQGLAGRQETQYF. CDR3 sequence (DNA): TGTGCCAGCAGCCAAGGACTAGCGGGGAGGCAAGAGACCCAGTACTTC. The chain employs TRBV3-1 (or the pseudogene TRBV3-2) and TRBJ2-5; 11 positions match TRBD2. The CDR3 is 16 residues long. The germline V gene encodes CDR1 LGHDT and CDR2 YNNKEL (reference sequence). V gave up 1 base and J gave up 2 bases; unmatched junction bases: 3.